This T cell receptor beta chain was identified during a study of early T cells in non-severe SARS-CoV-2 infection. Study details: With bulk RNA from unsorted whole blood as input, sequencing yielded unpaired chains. Regarding the study as a whole: VDJdb matches were skewed toward anti-spike CD8 T cell responses.

This clonotype was observed many times. What it binds is unknown. Trimming removed 5 bases from V and 1 base from J; junction bases left unmatched: 2. Per germline, CDR1 MNHNS and CDR2 SASEGT. This CDR3 spans 15 amino acids. Attachment of unique molecular identifiers to individual cDNA molecules was performed. TCRdb ran MiXCR on the 5' RACE reads and lists one entry per CDR3 protein. The sample lists about 72,000 distinct CDR3 sequences, over 9.5% occurring once. The V and J genes are TRBV6-1 and TRBJ2-6; 7 bases map to TRBD2. Specimen: whole blood, collected at baseline. This clonotype originated in an adult who was a healthcare worker with PCR-confirmed SARS-CoV-2 infection or an uninfected control (not recorded which). CDR3 bases: TGTGCCAGCAGTTCGGGGGGATCTGGGGCCAACGTCCTGACTTTC. It is translated as CASSSGGSGANVLTF.